The present T cell receptor (beta chain) was sequenced within a study of cytomegalovirus exposure and HLA in healthy donors. CDR1 and CDR2 (germline): SGDLS, YYNGEE. The length of the CDR3 is 16 residues. The ends lost 0 bases at V and 4 bases at J; junction bases unmatched: 4. Primers for the PCR totalled 60 Vbeta and 13 Jbeta. Authors' analysis steps: In a later analysis, the count reached some 88 million unique TCR beta chains, with 9 million to 11 million shared. Sequencing was performed with immunoSEQ multiplex PCR; in TCRdb, only in-frame clones are kept and a portion is missing. Clonal size and the V and J genes are those of that table, whereas D and trimming came from the DNA. Here the sample spans around 70,000 clones, roughly two thirds being singletons. This clone appeared a single time. Its specificity is not known. General study results and limits: Most subjects' HLA-A and HLA-B alleles were reportedly predicted from TCR beta sequences. Investigators reported under 200 TCR beta chains as tied to cytomegalovirus. The sole available immune exposure information was CMV serostatus.

The sample comprised PBMCs. This TCR derives from a man aged 55 to 70 in good health and CMV-seropositive. The chain recombines TRBV9 with TRBJ2-5; TRBD2 matches at 12 bases. The CDR3 DNA sequence: TGTGCCAGCAGCGTAGGGGGGGGACTAGCGGGAGAGACCCAGTACTTC. It encodes CASSVGGGLAGETQYF. Looking up the rest from reference TRBV9 and TRBJ2-5 gives the full variable domain: DSGVTQTPKHLITATGQRVTLRCSPRSGDLSVYWYQQSLDQGLQFLIQYYNGEERAKGNILERFSAQQFPDLHSELNLSSLELGDSALYFCASSVGGGLAGETQYFGPGTRLLVL.